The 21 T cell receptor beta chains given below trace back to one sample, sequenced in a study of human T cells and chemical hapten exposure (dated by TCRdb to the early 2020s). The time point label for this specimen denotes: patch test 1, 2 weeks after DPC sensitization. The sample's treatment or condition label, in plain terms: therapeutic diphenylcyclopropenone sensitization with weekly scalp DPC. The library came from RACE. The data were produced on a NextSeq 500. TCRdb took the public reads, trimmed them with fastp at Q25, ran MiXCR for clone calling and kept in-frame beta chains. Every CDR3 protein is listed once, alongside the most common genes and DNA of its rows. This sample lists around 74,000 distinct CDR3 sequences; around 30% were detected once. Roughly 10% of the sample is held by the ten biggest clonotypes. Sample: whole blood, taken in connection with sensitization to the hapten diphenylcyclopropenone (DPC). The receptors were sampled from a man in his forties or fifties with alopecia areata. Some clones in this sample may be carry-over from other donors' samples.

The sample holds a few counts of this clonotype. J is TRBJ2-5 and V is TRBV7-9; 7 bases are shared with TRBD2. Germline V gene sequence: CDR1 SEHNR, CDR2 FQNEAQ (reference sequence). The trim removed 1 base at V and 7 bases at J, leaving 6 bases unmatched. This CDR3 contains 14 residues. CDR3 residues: CASSLVGGTVTQYF. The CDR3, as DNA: TGTGCCAGCAGCTTAGTGGGAGGGACCGTGACCCAGTACTTC.

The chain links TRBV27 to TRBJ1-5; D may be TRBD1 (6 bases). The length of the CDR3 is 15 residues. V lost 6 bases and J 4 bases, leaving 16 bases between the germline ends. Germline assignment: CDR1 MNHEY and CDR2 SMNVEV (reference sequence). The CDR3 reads CASRHQGSPNQPQHF. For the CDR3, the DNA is TGTGCCAGCAGGCACCAGGGGTCCCCTAATCAGCCCCAGCATTTT.

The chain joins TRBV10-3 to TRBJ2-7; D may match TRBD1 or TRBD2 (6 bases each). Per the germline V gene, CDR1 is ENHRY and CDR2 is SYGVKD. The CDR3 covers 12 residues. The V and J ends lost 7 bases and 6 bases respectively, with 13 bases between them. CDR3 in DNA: TGTGCCATCAAAGGGGGGCAGGGCGAGCAGTACTTC. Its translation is CAIKGGQGEQYF.

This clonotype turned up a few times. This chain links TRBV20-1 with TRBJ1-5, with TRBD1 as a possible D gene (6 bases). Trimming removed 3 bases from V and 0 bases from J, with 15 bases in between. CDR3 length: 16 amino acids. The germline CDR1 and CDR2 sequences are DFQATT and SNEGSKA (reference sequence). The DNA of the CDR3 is TGCAGTGCTAGTTTGGGGGGCCCATATAGCAATCAGCCCCAGCATTTT. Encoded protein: CSASLGGPYSNQPQHF.

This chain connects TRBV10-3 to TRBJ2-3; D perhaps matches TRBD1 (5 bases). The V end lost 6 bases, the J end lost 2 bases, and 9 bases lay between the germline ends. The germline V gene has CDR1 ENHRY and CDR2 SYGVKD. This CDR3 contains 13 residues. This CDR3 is CAIRGPLTDTQYF. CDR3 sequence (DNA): TGTGCCATCAGGGGGCCGCTCACAGATACGCAGTATTTT.

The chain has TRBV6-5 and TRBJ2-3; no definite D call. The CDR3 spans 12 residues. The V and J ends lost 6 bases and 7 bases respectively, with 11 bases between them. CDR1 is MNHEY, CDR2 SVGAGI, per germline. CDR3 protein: CASSPNQHTQYF. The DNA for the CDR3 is TGTGCCAGCAGCCCAAACCAGCATACGCAGTATTTT.

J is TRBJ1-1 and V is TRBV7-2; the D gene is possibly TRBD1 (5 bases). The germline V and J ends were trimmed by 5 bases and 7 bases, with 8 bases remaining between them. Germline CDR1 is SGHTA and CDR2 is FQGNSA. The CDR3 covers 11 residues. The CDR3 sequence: CASSQTGEAFF. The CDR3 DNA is TGTGCCAGCAGCCAAACAGGTGAAGCTTTCTTT.

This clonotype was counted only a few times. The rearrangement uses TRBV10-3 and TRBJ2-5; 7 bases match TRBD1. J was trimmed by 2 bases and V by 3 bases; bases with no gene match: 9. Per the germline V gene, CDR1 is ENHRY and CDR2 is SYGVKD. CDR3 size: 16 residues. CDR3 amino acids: CAISDQRQGRQETQYF. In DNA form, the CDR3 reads TGTGCCATCAGTGACCAAAGACAGGGACGACAAGAGACCCAGTACTTC.

Written as DNA, the CDR3 is TGCGCCAGCAGCCATCGTGACAGGTTGAACACTGAAGCTTTCTTT. Translated, it gives CASSHRDRLNTEAFF. The V call is TRBV4-1, the J call TRBJ1-1; possibly TRBD1 for D (6 bases). Germline lookup yields CDR1 MGHRA and CDR2 YSYEKL. There are 15 residues in the CDR3. Trimming took off 3 bases at V and 0 bases at J, with 11 bases between the two ends.

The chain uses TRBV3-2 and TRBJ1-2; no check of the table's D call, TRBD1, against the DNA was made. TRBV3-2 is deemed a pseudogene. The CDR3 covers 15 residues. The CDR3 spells CASSQGRGTNYGYTF. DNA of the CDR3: TGTGCCAGCAGCCAAGGAAGGGGGACAAACTATGGCTACACCTTC.

This CDR3 reads CASSQGVGLRNEQFF. The CDR3 DNA reads TGTGCCAGCAGCCAGGGGGTGGGCCTTAGGAATGAGCAGTTCTTC. The genes are TRBV7-9 and TRBJ2-1, with TRBD1 matching 7 bases. Germline V gene sequence: CDR1 SEHNR, CDR2 FQNEAQ (reference sequence). The CDR3 length is 15 residues. The ends lost 5 bases at V and 7 bases at J; junction bases unmatched: 11.

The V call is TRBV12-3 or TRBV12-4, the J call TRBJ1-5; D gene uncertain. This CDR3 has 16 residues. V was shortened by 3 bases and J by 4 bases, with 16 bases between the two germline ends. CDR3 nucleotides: TGTGCCAGCAGTTTGGGCAGGCTGCGTAAAAATCAGCCCCAGCATTTT. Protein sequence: CASSLGRLRKNQPQHF.

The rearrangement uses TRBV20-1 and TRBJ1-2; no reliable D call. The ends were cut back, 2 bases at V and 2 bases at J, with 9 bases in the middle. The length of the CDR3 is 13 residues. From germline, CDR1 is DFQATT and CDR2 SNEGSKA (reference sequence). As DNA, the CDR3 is TGCAGTGCTAGACGGCGGCCCAACTATGGCTACACCTTC. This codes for CSARRRPNYGYTF.

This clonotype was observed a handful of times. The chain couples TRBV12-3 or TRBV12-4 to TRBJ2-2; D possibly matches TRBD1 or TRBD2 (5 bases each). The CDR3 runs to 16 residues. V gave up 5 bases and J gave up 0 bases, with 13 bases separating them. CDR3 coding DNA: TGTGCCAGCAGTCCCCTAGGGGAGACGAACACCGGGGAGCTGTTTTTT. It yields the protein CASSPLGETNTGELFF.

The CDR3 protein is CASSQDEGLLMIEQFF. The CDR3 DNA is TGCGCCAGCAGCCAAGACGAGGGACTCCTTATGATTGAGCAGTTCTTC. The J gene is TRBJ2-1, the V gene TRBV4-1; tentatively, D is TRBD2 (6 bases). The V gene's germline CDR1 is MGHRA and CDR2 YSYEKL. Trimming cost V 0 bases and J 9 bases, with 18 bases left between them. The CDR3 runs 16 residues.

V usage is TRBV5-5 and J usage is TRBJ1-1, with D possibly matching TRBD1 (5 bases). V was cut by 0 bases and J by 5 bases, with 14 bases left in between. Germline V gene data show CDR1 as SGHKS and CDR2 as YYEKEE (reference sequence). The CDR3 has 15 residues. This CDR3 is CASSLGPRALTEAFF. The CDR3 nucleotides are TGTGCCAGCAGCTTGGGGCCCAGGGCGCTGACTGAAGCTTTCTTT.

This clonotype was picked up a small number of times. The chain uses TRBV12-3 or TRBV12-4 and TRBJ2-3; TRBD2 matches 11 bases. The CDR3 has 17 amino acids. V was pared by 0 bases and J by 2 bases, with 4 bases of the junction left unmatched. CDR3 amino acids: CASSLALLAGVTDTQYF. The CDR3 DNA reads TGTGCCAGCAGTTTAGCGCTACTAGCGGGAGTCACAGATACGCAGTATTTT.

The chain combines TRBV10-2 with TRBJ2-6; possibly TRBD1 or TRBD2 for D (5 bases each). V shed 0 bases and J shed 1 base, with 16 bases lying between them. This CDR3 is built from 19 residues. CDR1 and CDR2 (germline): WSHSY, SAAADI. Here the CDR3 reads CASSESTGLWGSGANVLTF. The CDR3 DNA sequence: TGCGCCAGCAGTGAGTCAACGGGGCTCTGGGGATCTGGGGCCAACGTCCTGACTTTC.

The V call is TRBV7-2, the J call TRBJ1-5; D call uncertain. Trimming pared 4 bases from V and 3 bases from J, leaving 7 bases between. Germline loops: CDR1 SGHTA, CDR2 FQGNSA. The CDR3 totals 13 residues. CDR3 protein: CASSSRSNQPQHF. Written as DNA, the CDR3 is TGTGCCAGCAGCTCACGCTCCAATCAGCCCCAGCATTTT.

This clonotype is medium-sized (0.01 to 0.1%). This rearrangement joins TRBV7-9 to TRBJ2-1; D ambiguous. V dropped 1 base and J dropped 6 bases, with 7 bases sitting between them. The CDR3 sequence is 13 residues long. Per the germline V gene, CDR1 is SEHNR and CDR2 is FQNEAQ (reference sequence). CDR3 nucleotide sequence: TGTGCCAGCAGCTTAGAGGGCAGCAATGAGCAGTTCTTC. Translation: CASSLEGSNEQFF.

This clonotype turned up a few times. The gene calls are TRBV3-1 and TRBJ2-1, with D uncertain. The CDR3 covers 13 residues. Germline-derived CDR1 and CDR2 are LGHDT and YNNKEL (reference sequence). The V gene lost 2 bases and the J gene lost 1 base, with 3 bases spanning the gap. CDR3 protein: CASSQSSYNEQFF. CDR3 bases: TGTGCCAGCAGCCAAAGTTCCTACAATGAGCAGTTCTTC.